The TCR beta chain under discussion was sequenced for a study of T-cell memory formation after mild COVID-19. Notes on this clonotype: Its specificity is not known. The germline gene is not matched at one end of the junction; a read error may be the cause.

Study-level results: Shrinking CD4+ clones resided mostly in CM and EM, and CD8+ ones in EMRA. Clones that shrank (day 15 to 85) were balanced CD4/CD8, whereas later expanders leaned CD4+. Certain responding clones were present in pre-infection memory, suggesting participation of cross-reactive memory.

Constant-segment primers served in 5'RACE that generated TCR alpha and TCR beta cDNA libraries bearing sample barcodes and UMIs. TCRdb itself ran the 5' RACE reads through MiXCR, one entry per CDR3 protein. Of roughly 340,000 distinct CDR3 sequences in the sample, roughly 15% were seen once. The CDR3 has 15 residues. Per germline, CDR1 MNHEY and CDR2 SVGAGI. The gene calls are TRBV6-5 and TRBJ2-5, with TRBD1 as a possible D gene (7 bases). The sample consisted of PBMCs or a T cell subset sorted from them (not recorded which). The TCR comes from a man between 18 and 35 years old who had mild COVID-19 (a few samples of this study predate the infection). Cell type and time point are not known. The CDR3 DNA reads TGTGCCAGCAGTAACTCAGGGGGGAGCCAAGAGACCCAGTACTTC. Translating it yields CASSNSGGSQETQYF.